These 10 T cell receptor beta chains share one sample of origin, sequenced in a study of blood T cell repertoires in COVID-19. The repertoire was sequenced with immunoSEQ multiplex PCR; TCRdb's copy has only in-frame clones and lacks some. Of around 250,000 clones detected, approximately 78% appear once; the ten largest clones hold 3.4%. Sequencing was carried out using peripheral blood. The receptors were gathered from a woman aged 18-29 years with acute or convalescent COVID-19.

This sequence joins TRBV27 and TRBJ1-2, with D possibly TRBD1 on 6 matching bases. The CDR3 totals 17 residues. V gave up 8 bases and J gave up 3 bases, with 25 bases separating them. Germline lookup yields CDR1 MNHEY and CDR2 SMNVEV (reference sequence). As DNA, the CDR3 is TGTGCCAGCGGCTTATCCCTAACGCAGGGGTTTTACTATGGCTACACCTTC. Amino acids: CASGLSLTQGFYYGYTF.

The genes are TRBV12-3 or TRBV12-4 and TRBJ2-2; the match to TRBD2 covers 8 bases. This CDR3 is built from 13 residues. V shed 9 bases, J shed 6 bases, and the junction held 6 bases outside the gene matches. The CDR3 spells CASAGGAAGELFF. Here the CDR3 DNA reads TGTGCCAGTGCGGGAGGTGCGGCCGGGGAGCTGTTTTTT.

The rearrangement uses TRBV5-4 and TRBJ1-1; D might be TRBD1 (6 bases). V lost 2 bases, J lost 4 bases, and 12 bases lay in between. CDR1 and CDR2 from the germline V gene are SGHNT and YYREEE (reference sequence). The CDR3 covers 14 residues. The CDR3, as DNA: TGTGCCAGCAGCTTACAAACAGGGCCCACTGAAGCTTTCTTT. This gives the protein CASSLQTGPTEAFF.

This chain uses TRBV6-2 or TRBV6-3 with TRBJ2-1, with 8 bases aligning to TRBD2. Germline V gives CDR1 MNHEY, CDR2 SVGEGT. CDR3 size: 15 residues. The V and J ends lost 6 bases and 6 bases, in that order; junction bases with no gene match: 10. The CDR3 loop reads CASSQGLGGRNEQFF. CDR3 sequence (DNA): TGTGCCAGCAGCCAGGGACTAGGGGGGCGCAATGAGCAGTTCTTC.

J is TRBJ1-1 and V is TRBV6-5, with D tentatively TRBD1 (5 bases). This CDR3 comprises 14 residues. V shed 8 bases and J shed 6 bases, with 19 bases lying between them. Per germline, CDR1 MNHEY and CDR2 SVGAGI. The CDR3 DNA reads TGTGCCAGCCGGTTGGGGGGGTTAGGCTCTGAAGCTTTCTTT. This sequence encodes CASRLGGLGSEAFF.

This rearrangement joins TRBV18 to TRBJ2-2; D gene uncertain. V was pared by 0 bases and J by 6 bases, with 11 bases between. CDR1 and CDR2 from the germline V gene are KGHSH and LQKENI. The CDR3 runs to 15 residues. CDR3 protein: CASSPPSELAGELFF. In DNA, the CDR3 is TGTGCCAGCTCACCACCGTCTGAGCTGGCCGGGGAGCTGTTTTTT.

The genes are TRBV19 and TRBJ2-7, with TRBD1 matching 12 bases. V shed 6 bases and J 3 bases; nucleotides not matched to a gene: 6. The CDR3 length is 15 residues. Germline CDR1 reads LNHDA; CDR2 reads SQIVND (reference sequence). The CDR3 DNA follows: TGTGCCAGTAGCCCCGGGACAGGGGGCTACTACGAGCAGTACTTC. Protein sequence: CASSPGTGGYYEQYF. Complete variable domain (other parts from reference TRBV19 and TRBJ2-7): DGGITQSPKYLFRKEGQNVTLSCEQNLNHDAMYWYRQDPGQGLRLIYYSQIVNDFQKGDIAEGYSVSREKKESFPLTVTSAQKNPTAFYLCASSPGTGGYYEQYFGPGTRLTVT.

The genes are TRBV2 and TRBJ1-6; D call uncertain. The CDR3 covers 16 residues. The ends were cut back, 2 bases at V and 5 bases at J, with 13 bases in the middle. CDR1 and CDR2 (germline): SNHLY, FYNNEI. CDR3 amino acids: CASSELGPPNNSPLHF. In nucleotides, the CDR3 is TGTGCCAGCAGTGAACTGGGCCCCCCAAATAATTCACCCCTCCACTTT.

The chain carries TRBV7-3 and TRBJ2-7; TRBD2 matches 8 bases. Looked up from germline, CDR1 is SGHTA and CDR2 is FQGTGA. V lost 2 bases, J lost 0 bases, and 6 bases stayed unmatched. The CDR3 is made up of 16 amino acids. The CDR3 spells CASSLLAGGSSYEQYF. DNA of the CDR3: TGTGCCAGCAGCTTACTTGCGGGGGGAAGCTCCTACGAGCAGTACTTC.

The V and J genes are TRBV15 and TRBJ2-7, with 9 nucleotides matching TRBD1. The ends lost 3 bases at V and 1 base at J; junction bases unmatched: 4. There are 15 residues in the CDR3. Looked up from germline, CDR1 is LNHNV and CDR2 is YYDKDF (reference sequence). CDR3 DNA sequence: TGTGCCACCAGCAGGGACAGGGGAGCTTCCTACGAGCAGTACTTC. It yields the protein CATSRDRGASYEQYF.